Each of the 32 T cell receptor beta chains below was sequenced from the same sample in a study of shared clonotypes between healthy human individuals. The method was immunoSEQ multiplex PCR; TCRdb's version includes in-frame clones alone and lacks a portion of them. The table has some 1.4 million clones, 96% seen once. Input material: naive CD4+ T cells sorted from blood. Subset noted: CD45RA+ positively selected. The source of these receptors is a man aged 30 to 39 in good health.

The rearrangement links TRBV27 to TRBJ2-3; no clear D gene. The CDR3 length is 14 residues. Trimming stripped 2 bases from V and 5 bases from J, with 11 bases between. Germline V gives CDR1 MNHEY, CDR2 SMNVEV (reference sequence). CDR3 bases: TGTGCCAGCAGTTTACTCGGGTGGGAAGATACGCAGTATTTT. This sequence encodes CASSLLGWEDTQYF.

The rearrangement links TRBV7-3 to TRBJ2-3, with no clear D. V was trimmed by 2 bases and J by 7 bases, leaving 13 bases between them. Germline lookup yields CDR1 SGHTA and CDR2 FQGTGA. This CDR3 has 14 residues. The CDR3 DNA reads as TGTGCCAGCAGCTTACCCCCTCTTCAGAATACGCAGTATTTT. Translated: CASSLPPLQNTQYF.

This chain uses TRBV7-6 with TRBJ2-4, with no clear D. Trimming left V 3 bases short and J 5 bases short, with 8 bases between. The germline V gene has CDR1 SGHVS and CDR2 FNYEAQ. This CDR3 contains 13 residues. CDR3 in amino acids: CASSFSRENIQYF. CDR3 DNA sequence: TGTGCCAGCAGCTTTAGCAGAGAAAACATTCAGTACTTC.

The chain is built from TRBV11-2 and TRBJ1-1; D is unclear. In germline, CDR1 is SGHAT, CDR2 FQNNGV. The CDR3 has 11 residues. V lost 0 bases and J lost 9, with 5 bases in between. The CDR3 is CASSLDFQAFF. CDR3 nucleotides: TGTGCCAGCAGCTTAGATTTTCAAGCTTTCTTT.

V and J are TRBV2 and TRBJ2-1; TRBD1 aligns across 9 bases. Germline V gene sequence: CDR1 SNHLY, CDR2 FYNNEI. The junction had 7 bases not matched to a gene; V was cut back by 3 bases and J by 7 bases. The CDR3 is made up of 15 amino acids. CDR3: CASSERDRVGNEQFF. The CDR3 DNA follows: TGTGCCAGCAGTGAGAGGGACAGGGTTGGGAATGAGCAGTTCTTC.

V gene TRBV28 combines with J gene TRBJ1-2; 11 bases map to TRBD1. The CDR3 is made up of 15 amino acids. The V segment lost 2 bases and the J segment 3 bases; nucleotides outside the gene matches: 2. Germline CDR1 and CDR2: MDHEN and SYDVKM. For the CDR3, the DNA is TGTGCCAGCAGTTTAGGGACAGGGGGACACTATGGCTACACCTTC. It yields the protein CASSLGTGGHYGYTF.

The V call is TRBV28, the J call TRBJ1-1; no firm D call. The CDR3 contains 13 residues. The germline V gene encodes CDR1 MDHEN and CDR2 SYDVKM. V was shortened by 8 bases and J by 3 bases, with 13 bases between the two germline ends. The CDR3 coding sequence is TGTGCCAGCCTTCTCCACGTGGACACTGAAGCTTTCTTT. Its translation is CASLLHVDTEAFF. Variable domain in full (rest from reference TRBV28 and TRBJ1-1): DVKVTQSSRYLVKRTGEKVFLECVQDMDHENMFWYRQDPGLGLRLIYFSYDVKMKEKGDIPEGYSVSREKKERFSLILESASTNQTSMYLCASLLHVDTEAFFGQGTRLTVV.

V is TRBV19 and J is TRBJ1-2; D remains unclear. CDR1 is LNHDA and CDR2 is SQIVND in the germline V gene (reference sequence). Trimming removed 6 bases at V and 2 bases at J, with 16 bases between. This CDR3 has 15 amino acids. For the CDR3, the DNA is TGTGCCAGTAGCATCCGAACCAGAGACAACTATGGCTACACCTTC. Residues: CASSIRTRDNYGYTF.

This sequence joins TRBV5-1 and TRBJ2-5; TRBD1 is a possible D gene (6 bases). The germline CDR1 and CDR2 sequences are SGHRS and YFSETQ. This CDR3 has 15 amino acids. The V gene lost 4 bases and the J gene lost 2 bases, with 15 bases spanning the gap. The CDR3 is CASSRGTGIQETQYF. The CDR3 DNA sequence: TGCGCCAGCAGCAGGGGAACAGGGATTCAAGAGACCCAGTACTTC. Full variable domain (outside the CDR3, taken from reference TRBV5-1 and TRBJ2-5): KAGVTQTPRYLIKTRGQQVTLSCSPISGHRSVSWYQQTPGQGLQFLFEYFSETQRNKGNFPGRFSGRQFSNSRSEMNVSTLELGDSALYLCASSRGTGIQETQYFGPGTRLLVL.

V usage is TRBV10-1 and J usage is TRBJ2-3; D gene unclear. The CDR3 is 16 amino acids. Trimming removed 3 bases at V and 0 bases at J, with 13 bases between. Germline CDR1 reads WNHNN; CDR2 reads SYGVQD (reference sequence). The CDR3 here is CASSDLDRASTDTQYF. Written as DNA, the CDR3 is TGCGCCAGCAGTGACCTTGACCGGGCGAGCACAGATACGCAGTATTTT.

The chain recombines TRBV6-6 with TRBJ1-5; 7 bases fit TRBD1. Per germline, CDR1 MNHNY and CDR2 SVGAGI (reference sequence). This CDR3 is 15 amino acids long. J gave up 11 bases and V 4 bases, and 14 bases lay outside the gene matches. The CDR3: CASSSTGAPRETQHF. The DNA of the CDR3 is TGTGCCAGCAGTTCAACAGGGGCCCCGCGTGAAACCCAGCATTTT.

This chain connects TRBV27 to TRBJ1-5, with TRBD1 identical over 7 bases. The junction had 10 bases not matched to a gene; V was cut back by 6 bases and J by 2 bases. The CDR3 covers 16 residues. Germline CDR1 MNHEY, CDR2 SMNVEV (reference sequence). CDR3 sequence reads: CASSRNPGTGNQPQHF. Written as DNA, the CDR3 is TGTGCCAGCAGCCGGAACCCCGGGACAGGCAATCAGCCCCAGCATTTT.

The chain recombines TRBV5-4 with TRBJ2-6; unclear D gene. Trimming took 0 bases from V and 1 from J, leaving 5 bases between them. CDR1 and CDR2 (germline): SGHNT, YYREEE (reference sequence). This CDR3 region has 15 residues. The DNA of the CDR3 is TGTGCCAGCAGCTTGGATCGATCTGGGGCCAACGTCCTGACTTTC. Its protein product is CASSLDRSGANVLTF.

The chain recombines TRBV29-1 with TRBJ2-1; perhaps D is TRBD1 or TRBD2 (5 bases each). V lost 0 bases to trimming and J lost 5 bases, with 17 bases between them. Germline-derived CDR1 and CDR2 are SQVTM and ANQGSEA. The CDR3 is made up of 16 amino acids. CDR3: CSVEDLRGSINNEQFF. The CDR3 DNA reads TGCAGCGTTGAAGATTTGAGGGGCAGTATCAACAATGAGCAGTTCTTC.

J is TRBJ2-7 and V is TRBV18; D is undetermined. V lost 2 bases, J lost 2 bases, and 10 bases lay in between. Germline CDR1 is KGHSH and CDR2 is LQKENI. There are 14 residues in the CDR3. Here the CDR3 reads CASSPGSSPYEQYF. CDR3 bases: TGTGCCAGCTCACCAGGCAGCTCCCCCTACGAGCAGTACTTC.

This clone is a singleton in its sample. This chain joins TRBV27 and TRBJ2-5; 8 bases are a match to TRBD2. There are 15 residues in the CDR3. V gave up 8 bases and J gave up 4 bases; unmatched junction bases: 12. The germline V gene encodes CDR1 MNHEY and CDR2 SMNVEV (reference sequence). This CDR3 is CASPPGGSGIETQYF. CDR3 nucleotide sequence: TGTGCCAGCCCCCCGGGGGGTAGCGGGATAGAGACCCAGTACTTC.

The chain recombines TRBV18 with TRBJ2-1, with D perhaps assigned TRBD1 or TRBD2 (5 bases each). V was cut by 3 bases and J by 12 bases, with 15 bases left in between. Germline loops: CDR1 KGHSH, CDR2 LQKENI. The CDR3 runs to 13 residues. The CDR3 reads CASSPSGQVGQFF. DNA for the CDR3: TGTGCCAGCTCACCCTCGGGGCAGGTCGGGCAGTTCTTC.

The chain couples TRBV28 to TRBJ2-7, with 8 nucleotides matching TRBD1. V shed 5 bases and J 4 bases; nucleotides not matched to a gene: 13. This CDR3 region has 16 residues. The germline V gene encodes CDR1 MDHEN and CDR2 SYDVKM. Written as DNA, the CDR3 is TGTGCCAGCAGTGAAACCGGGACAGGACCTTTTTACGAGCAGTACTTC. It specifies CASSETGTGPFYEQYF.

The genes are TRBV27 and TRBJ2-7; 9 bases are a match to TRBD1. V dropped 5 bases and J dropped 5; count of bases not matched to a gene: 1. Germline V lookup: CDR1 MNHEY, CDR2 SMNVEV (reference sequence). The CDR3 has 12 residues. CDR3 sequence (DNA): TGTGCCAGCAGTACAGGGGGCCACGAGCAGTACTTC. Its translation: CASSTGGHEQYF.

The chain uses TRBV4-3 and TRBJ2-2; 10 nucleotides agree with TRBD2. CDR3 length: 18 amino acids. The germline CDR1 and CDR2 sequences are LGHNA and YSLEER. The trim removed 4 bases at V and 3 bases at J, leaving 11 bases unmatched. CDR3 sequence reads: CASSRRMGTSDHTGELFF. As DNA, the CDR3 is TGCGCCAGCAGCCGCCGGATGGGGACTAGCGACCACACCGGGGAGCTGTTTTTT.

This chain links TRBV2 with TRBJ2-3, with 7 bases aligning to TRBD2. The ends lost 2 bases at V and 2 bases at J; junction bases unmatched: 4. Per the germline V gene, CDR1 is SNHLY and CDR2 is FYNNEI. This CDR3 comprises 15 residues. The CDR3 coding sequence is TGTGCCAGCAGTGAACGCGGGAGTTACACAGATACGCAGTATTTT. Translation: CASSERGSYTDTQYF.

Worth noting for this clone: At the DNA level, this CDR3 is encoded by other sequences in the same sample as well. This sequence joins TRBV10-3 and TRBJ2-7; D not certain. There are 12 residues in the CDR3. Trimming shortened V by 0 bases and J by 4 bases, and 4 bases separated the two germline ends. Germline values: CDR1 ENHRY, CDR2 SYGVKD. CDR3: CAISESRYEQYF. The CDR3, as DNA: TGTGCCATCAGTGAGTCGCGTTACGAGCAGTACTTC.

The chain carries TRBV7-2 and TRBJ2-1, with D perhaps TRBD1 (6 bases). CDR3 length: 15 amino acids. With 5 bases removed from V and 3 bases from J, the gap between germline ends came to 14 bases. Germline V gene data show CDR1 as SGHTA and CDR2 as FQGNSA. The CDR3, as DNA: TGTGCCAGCAGCCCCCCCGGGACAATCTACAATGAGCAGTTCTTC. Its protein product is CASSPPGTIYNEQFF.

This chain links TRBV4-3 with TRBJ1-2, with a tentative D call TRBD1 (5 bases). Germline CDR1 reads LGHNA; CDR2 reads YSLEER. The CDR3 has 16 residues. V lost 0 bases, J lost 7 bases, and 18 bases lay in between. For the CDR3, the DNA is TGCGCCAGCAGCCAAGATGTTACGGGACCAATCCTTGGCTACACCTTC. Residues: CASSQDVTGPILGYTF.

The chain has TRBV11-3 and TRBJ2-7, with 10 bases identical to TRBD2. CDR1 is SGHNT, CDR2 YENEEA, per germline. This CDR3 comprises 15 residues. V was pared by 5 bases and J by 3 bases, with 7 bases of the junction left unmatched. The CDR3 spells CASSLGTSAIYEQYF. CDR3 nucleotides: TGTGCCAGCAGCCTCGGGACTAGCGCTATCTACGAGCAGTACTTC.

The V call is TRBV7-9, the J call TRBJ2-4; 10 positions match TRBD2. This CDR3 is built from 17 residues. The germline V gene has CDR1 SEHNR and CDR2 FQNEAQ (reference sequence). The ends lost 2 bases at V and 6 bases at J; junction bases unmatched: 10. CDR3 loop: CASSLSLASGSLNIQYF. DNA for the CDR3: TGTGCCAGCAGCTTAAGTTTGGCTAGCGGGAGTCTAAACATTCAGTACTTC. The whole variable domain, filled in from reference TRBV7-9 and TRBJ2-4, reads DTGVSQNPRHKITKRGQNVTFRCDPISEHNRLYWYRQTLGQGPEFLTYFQNEAQLEKSRLLSDRFSAERPKGSFSTLEIQRTEQGDSAMYLCASSLSLASGSLNIQYFGAGTRLSVL.

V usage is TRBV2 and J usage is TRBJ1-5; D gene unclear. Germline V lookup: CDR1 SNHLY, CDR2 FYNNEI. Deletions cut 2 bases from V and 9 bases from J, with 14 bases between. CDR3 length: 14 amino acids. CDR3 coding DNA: TGTGCCAGCAGTGAAAGTTCCGCTTTATCGCCCCAGCATTTT. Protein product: CASSESSALSPQHF.

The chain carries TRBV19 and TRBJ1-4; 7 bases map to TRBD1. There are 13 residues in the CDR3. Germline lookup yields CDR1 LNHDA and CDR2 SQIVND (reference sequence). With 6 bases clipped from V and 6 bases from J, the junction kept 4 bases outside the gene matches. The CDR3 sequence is CASSRGQDEKLFF. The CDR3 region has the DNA TGTGCCAGTAGCAGAGGACAGGATGAAAAACTGTTTTTT. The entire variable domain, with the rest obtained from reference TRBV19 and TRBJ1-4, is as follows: DGGITQSPKYLFRKEGQNVTLSCEQNLNHDAMYWYRQDPGQGLRLIYYSQIVNDFQKGDIAEGYSVSREKKESFPLTVTSAQKNPTAFYLCASSRGQDEKLFFGSGTQLSVL.

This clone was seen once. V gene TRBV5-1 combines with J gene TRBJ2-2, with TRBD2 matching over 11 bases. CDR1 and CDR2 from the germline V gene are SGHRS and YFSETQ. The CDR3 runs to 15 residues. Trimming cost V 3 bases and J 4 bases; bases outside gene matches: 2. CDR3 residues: CASSWTSGSTGELFF. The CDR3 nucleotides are TGCGCCAGCAGCTGGACTAGCGGGTCCACCGGGGAGCTGTTTTTT.

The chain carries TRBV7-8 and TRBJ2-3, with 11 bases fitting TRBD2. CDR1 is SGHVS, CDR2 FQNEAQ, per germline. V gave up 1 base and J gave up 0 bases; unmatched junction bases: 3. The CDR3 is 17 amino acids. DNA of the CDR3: TGTGCCAGCAGCTTAGGCAGGACTAGCGGGAGCACAGATACGCAGTATTTT. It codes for CASSLGRTSGSTDTQYF.

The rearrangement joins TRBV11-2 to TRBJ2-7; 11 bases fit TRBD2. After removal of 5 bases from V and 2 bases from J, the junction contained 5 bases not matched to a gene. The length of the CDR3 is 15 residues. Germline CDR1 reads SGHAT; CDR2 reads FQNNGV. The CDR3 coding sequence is TGTGCCAGCAGCCCCCGTAGCGGGAGGGCCTACGAGCAGTACTTC. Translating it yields CASSPRSGRAYEQYF.

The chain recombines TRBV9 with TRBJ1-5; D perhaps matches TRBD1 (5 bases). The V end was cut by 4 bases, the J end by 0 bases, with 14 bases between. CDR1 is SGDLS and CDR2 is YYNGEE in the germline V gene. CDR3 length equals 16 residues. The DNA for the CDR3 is TGTGCCAGCAGCCCAGGTAGGGGATATAGCAATCAGCCCCAGCATTTT. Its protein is CASSPGRGYSNQPQHF. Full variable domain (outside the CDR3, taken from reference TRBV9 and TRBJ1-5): DSGVTQTPKHLITATGQRVTLRCSPRSGDLSVYWYQQSLDQGLQFLIQYYNGEERAKGNILERFSAQQFPDLHSELNLSSLELGDSALYFCASSPGRGYSNQPQHFGDGTRLSIL.